The source of this T cell receptor beta chain is a study of blood T cells in healthy people across ages. This clonotype was counted a few times. What it recognizes is unknown. It was with a sample-barcoded 5' primer and a J-beta primer mix that a second PCR of roughly 6 to 11 cycles was run. CDR3-containing paired-end reads numbering at least 2.5 million came from each sample. TCRdb fed the 5' RACE reads into MiXCR, producing one record per CDR3 protein. The sample has roughly 2 million distinct CDR3 sequences; around 48% are singletons. Losses at the gene ends were 3 bases for V and 2 bases for J; bases not matched to a gene: 5. Germline V lookup: CDR1 DFQATT, CDR2 SNEGSKA (reference sequence). The CDR3 is made up of 15 amino acids. The study, taken as a whole, reports: Donors of long life had a larger count of naive CD4+ cells and greater diversity than aged donors.

The sequencing input was blood. This chain links TRBV20-1 with TRBJ2-1; 9 bases match TRBD1. The sequence was collected from a middle-aged woman in good health. CDR3 amino acids: CSASPRTGAYNEQFF. The CDR3, as DNA: TGCAGTGCTAGCCCTAGGACAGGGGCCTACAATGAGCAGTTCTTC.